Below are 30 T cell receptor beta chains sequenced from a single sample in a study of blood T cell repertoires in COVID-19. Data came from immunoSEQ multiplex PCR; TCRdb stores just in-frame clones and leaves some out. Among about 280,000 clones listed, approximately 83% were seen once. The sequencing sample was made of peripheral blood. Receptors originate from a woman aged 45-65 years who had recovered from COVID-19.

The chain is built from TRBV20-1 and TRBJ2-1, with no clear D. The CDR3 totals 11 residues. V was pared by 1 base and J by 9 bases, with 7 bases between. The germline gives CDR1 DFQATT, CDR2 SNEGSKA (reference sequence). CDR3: CSARGPTEQFF. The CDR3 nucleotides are TGCAGTGCTAGAGGGCCCACTGAGCAGTTCTTC.

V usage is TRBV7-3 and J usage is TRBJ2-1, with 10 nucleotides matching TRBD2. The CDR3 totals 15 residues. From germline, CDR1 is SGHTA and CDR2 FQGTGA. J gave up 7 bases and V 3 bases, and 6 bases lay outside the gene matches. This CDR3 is CASSFTSGAGNEQFF. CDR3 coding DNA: TGTGCCAGCAGCTTTACTAGCGGGGCGGGGAATGAGCAGTTCTTC.

The CDR3 sequence is CASSPHRGPNTEAFF. Here the CDR3 DNA reads TGTGCCAGCAGCCCACACAGGGGACCGAACACTGAAGCTTTCTTT. The chain employs TRBV6-2 or TRBV6-3 and TRBJ1-1; 7 nucleotides agree with TRBD1. Germline loops: CDR1 MNHEY, CDR2 SVGEGT. V lost 6 bases and J lost 1; bases outside the gene matches: 8. The CDR3 consists of 15 residues.

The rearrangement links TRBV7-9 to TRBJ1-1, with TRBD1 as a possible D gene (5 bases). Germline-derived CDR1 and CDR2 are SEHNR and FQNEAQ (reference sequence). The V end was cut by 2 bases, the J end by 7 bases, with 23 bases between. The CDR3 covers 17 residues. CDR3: CASSLSGTGAPYGEAFF. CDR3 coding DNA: TGTGCCAGCAGCTTATCAGGGACTGGAGCGCCCTACGGTGAAGCTTTCTTT.

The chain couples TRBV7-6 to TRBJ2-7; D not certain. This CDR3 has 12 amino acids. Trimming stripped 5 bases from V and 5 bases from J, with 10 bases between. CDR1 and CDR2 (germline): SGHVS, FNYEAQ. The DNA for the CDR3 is TGTGCCAGCAGCGCAGTGCAGGACGAGCAGTACTTC. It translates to CASSAVQDEQYF.

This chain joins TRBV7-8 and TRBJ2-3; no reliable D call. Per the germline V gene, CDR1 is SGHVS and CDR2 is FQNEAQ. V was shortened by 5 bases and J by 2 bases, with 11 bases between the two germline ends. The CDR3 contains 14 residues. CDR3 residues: CASSNQATTDTQYF. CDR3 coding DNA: TGTGCCAGCAGCAACCAAGCTACCACAGATACGCAGTATTTT. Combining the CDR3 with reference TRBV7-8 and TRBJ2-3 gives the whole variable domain GAGVSQSPRYKVAKRGQDVALRCDPISGHVSLFWYQQALGQGPEFLTYFQNEAQLDKSGLPSDRFFAERPEGSVSTLKIQRTQQEDSAVYLCASSNQATTDTQYFGPGTRLTVL.

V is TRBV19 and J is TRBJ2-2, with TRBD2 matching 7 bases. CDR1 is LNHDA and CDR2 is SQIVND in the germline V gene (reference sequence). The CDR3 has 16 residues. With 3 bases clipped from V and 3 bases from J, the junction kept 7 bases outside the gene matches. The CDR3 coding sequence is TGTGCCAGTAGTATTTACCCGCTAGCGGACACCGGGGAGCTGTTTTTT. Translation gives CASSIYPLADTGELFF.

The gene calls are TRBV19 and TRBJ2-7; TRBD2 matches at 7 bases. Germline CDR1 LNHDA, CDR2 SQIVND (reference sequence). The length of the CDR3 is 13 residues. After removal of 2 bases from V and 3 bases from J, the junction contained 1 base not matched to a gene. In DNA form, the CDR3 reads TGTGCCAGTAGTATATTAGCGGGCTACGAGCAGTACTTC. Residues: CASSILAGYEQYF.

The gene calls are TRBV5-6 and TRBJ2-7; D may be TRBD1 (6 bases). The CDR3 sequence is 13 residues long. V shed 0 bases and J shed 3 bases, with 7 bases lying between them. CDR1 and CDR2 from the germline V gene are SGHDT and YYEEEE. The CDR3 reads CASSLGGGYEQYF. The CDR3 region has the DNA TGTGCCAGCAGCTTGGGAGGGGGCTACGAGCAGTACTTC.

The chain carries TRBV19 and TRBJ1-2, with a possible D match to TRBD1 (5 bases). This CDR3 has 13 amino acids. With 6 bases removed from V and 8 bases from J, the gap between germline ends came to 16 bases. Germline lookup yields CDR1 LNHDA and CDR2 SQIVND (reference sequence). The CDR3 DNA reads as TGTGCCAGTAGCCTCGGAGGGTCAGGGGGCTACACCTTC. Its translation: CASSLGGSGGYTF. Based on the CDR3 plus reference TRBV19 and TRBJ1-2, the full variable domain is DGGITQSPKYLFRKEGQNVTLSCEQNLNHDAMYWYRQDPGQGLRLIYYSQIVNDFQKGDIAEGYSVSREKKESFPLTVTSAQKNPTAFYLCASSLGGSGGYTFGSGTRLTVV.

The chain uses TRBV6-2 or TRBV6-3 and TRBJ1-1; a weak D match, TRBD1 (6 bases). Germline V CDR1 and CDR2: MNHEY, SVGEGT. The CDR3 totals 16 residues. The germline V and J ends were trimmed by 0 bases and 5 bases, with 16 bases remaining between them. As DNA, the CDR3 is TGTGCCAGCAGTTACTCACGGGACAAAGGAAAGACTGAAGCTTTCTTT. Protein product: CASSYSRDKGKTEAFF.

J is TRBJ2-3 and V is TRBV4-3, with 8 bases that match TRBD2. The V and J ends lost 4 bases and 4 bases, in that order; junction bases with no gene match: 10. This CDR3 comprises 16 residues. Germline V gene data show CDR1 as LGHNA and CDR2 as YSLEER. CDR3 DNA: TGCGCCAGCAGCCCGTCGGGGGGGAGGATCGCAGATACGCAGTATTTT. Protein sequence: CASSPSGGRIADTQYF.

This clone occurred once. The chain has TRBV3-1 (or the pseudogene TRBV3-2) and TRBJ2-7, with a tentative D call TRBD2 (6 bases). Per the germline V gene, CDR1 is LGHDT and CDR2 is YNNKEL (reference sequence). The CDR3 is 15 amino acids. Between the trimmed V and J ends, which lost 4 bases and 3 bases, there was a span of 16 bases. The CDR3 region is CASSRSWGDDYEQYF. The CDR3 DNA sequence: TGTGCCAGCAGCCGATCTTGGGGGGACGACTACGAGCAGTACTTC.

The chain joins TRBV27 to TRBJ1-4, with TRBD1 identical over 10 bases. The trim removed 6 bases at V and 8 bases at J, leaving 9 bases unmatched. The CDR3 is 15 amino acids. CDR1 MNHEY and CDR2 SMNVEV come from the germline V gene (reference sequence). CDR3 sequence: CASRAGTGDGEKLFF. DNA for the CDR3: TGTGCCAGCAGGGCCGGGACAGGGGACGGGGAAAAACTGTTTTTT. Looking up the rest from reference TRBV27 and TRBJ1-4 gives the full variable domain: EAQVTQNPRYLITVTGKKLTVTCSQNMNHEYMSWYRQDPGLGLRQIYYSMNVEVTDKGDVPEGYKVSRKEKRNFPLILESPSPNQTSLYFCASRAGTGDGEKLFFGSGTQLSVL.

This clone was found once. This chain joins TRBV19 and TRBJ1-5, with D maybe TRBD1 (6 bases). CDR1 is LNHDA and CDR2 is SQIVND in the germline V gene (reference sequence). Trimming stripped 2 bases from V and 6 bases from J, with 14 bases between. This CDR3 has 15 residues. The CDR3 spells CASSISNQGFQPQHF. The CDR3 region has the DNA TGTGCCAGTAGTATATCCAATCAGGGGTTTCAGCCCCAGCATTTT.

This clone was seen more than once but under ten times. In nucleotides, the CDR3 is TGCGCCAGCAGCCAAGAGGTGGTAGCTAGCAACTACAATGAGCAGTTCTTC. Amino acids: CASSQEVVASNYNEQFF. V gene TRBV4-1 combines with J gene TRBJ2-1; a possible D gene is TRBD2 (5 bases). Germline lookup yields CDR1 MGHRA and CDR2 YSYEKL. The CDR3 contains 17 residues. With 0 bases removed from V and 3 bases from J, the gap between germline ends came to 15 bases.

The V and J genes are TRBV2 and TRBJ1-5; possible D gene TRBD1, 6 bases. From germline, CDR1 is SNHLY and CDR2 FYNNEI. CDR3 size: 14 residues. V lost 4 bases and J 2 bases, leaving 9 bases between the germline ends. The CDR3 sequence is CASSGQAGNQPQHF. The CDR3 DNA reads TGTGCCAGCAGTGGACAGGCGGGCAATCAGCCCCAGCATTTT.

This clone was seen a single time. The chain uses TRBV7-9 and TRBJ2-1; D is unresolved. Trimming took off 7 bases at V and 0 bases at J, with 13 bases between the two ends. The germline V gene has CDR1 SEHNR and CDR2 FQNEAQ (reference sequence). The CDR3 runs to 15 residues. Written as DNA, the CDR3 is TGTGCCAGCACCAAACAGACTTACTCCTACAATGAGCAGTTCTTC. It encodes CASTKQTYSYNEQFF.

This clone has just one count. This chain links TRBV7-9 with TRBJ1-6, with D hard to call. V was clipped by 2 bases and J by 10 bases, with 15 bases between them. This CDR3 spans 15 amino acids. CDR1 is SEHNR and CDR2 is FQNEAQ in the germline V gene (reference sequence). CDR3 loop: CASSLSGLGASPLHF. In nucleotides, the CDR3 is TGTGCCAGCAGCTTAAGCGGGCTCGGCGCCTCACCCCTCCACTTT.

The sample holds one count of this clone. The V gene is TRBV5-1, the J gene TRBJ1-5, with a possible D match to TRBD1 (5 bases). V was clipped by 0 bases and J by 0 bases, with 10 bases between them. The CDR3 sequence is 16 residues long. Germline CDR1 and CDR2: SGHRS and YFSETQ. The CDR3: CASSLGTGASNQPQHF. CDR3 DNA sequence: TGCGCCAGCAGCTTGGGCACAGGCGCTAGCAATCAGCCCCAGCATTTT.

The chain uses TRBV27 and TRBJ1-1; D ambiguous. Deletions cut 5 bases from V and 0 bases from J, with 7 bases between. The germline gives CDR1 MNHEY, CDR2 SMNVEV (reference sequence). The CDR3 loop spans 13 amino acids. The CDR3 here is CASSAIVNTEAFF. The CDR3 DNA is TGTGCCAGCAGTGCGATAGTGAACACTGAAGCTTTCTTT.

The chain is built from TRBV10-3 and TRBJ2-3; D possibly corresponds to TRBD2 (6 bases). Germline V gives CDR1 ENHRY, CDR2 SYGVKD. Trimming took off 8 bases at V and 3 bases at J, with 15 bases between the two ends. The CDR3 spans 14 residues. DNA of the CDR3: TGTGCCATCGCGCCCCTAGGAGGGACAGATACGCAGTATTTT. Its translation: CAIAPLGGTDTQYF.

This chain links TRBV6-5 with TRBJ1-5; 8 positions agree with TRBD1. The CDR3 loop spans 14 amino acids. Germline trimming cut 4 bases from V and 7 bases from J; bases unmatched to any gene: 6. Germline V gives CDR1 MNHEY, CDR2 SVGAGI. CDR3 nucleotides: TGTGCCAGCAGTTCCGGACAGGGAGGGCAGCCCCAGCATTTT. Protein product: CASSSGQGGQPQHF.

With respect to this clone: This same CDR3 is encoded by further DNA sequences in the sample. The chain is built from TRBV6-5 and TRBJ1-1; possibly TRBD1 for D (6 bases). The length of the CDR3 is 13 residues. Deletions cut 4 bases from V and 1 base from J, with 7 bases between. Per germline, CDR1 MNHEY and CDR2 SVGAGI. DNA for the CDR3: TGTGCCAGCAGTTTACAGGGGAACACTGAAGCTTTCTTT. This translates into CASSLQGNTEAFF.

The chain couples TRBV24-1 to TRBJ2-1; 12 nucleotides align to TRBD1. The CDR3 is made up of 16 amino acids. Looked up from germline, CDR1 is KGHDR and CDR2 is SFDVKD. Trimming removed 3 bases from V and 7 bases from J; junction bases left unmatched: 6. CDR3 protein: CATSDRGQGAGNEQFF. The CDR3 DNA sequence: TGTGCCACCAGTGATCGGGGACAGGGGGCTGGTAATGAGCAGTTCTTC.

In DNA form, the CDR3 reads TGTGCCAGCAGCTTAGGGCGGGCTTCGTCTAGCACAGATACGCAGTATTTT. Amino acid sequence: CASSLGRASSSTDTQYF. This sequence joins TRBV11-2 and TRBJ2-3, with D possibly matching TRBD2 (5 bases). Germline loops: CDR1 SGHAT, CDR2 FQNNGV. V lost 1 base and J lost 0, with 14 bases in between. The CDR3 totals 17 residues.

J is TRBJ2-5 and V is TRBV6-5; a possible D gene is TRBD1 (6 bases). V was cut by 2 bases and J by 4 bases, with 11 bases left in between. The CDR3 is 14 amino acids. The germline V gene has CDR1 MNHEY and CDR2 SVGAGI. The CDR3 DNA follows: TGTGCCAGCAGTTACGCCCAGGGGCCAGAGACCCAGTACTTC. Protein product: CASSYAQGPETQYF.

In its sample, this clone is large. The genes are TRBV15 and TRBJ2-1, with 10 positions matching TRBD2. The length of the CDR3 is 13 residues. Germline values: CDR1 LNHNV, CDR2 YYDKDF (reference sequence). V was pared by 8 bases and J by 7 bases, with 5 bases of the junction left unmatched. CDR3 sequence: CATLAGGTNEQFF. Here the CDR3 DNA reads TGTGCCACCTTAGCGGGAGGTACGAATGAGCAGTTCTTC.

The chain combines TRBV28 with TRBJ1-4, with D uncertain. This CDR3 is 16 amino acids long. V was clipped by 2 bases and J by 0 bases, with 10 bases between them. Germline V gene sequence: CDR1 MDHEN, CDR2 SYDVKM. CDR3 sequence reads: CASSLMSYATNEKLFF. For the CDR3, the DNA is TGTGCCAGCAGTTTAATGTCTTATGCAACTAATGAAAAACTGTTTTTT. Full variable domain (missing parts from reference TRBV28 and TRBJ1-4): DVKVTQSSRYLVKRTGEKVFLECVQDMDHENMFWYRQDPGLGLRLIYFSYDVKMKEKGDIPEGYSVSREKKERFSLILESASTNQTSMYLCASSLMSYATNEKLFFGSGTQLSVL.

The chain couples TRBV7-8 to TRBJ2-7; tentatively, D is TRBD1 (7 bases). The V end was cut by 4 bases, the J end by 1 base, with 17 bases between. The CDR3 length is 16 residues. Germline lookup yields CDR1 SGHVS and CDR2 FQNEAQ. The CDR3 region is CASSSGGQGGSYEQYF. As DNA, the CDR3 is TGTGCCAGCAGCTCCGGCGGGCAGGGGGGTTCCTACGAGCAGTACTTC.